The entry below describes one T cell receptor beta chain. CDR3 length equals 13 residues. J was trimmed by 10 bases and V by 4 bases; bases with no gene match: 6. Looked up from germline, CDR1 is SGHRS and CDR2 is YFSETQ. This record belongs to a study of T cell changes during pregnancy in multiple sclerosis. Assay used: immunoSEQ multiplex PCR; TCRdb lists only in-frame clones, some missing. The sample records over 65,000 clones, around 94% being singletons. The gene calls are TRBV5-1 and TRBJ2-1; TRBD2 matches 9 bases. The receptor was isolated from a female donor with multiple sclerosis, enrolled in a pregnancy study. Sequences were derived from peripheral blood, sampled in the third trimester of pregnancy. DNA of the CDR3: TGCGCCAGCAGCGAGCGGGGGGCGAGCGAGCAGTTCTTC. Residues: CASSERGASEQFF. The variable domain in full, with the rest retrieved from reference TRBV5-1 and TRBJ2-1, is KAGVTQTPRYLIKTRGQQVTLSCSPISGHRSVSWYQQTPGQGLQFLFEYFSETQRNKGNFPGRFSGRQFSNSRSEMNVSTLELGDSALYLCASSERGASEQFFGPGTRLTVL.